The T cell receptor beta chain under discussion was sequenced for a study of blood T cell repertoires in COVID-19. Study at large: The analysed material was cDNA or gDNA that came from T cells, B-cell-depleted T cells, or PBMCs.

Assay used: immunoSEQ multiplex PCR; TCRdb lists only in-frame clones, some missing. The table records some 700,000 clones, about nine tenths of them present only once. Trimming shortened V by 1 base and J by 6 bases, and 10 bases separated the two germline ends. CDR3 length: 13 residues. CDR1 SGHVS and CDR2 FQNEAQ come from the germline V gene. This TCR was sampled from a woman younger than 35 with acute or convalescent COVID-19. Source material: peripheral blood. The rearrangement links TRBV7-8 to TRBJ2-7; D unclear. CDR3 sequence: CASSLVLSSEQYF. CDR3 coding DNA: TGTGCCAGCAGCTTAGTTCTTAGTAGCGAGCAGTACTTC. The whole variable domain, remainder taken from reference TRBV7-8 and TRBJ2-7, is GAGVSQSPRYKVAKRGQDVALRCDPISGHVSLFWYQQALGQGPEFLTYFQNEAQLDKSGLPSDRFFAERPEGSVSTLKIQRTQQEDSAVYLCASSLVLSSEQYFGPGTRLTVT.